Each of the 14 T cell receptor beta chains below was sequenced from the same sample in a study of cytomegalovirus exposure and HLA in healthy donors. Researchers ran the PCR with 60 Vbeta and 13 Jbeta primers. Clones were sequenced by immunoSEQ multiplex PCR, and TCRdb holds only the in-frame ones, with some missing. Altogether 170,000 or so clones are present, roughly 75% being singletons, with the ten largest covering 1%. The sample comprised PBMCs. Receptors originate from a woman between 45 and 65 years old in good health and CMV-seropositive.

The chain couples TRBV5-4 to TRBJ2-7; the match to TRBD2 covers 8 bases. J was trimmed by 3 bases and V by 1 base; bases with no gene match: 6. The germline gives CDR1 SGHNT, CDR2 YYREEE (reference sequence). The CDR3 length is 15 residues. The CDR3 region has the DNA TGTGCCAGCAGCTTGTCGCAGGCGGGGGGCTACGAGCAGTACTTC. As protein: CASSLSQAGGYEQYF.

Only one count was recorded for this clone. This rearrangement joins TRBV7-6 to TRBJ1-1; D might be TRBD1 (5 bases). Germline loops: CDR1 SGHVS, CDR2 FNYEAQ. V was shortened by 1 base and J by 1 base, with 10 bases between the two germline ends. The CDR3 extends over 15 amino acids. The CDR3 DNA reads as TGTGCCAGCAGCTTAGAACCAGGGCCGAACACTGAAGCTTTCTTT. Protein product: CASSLEPGPNTEAFF.

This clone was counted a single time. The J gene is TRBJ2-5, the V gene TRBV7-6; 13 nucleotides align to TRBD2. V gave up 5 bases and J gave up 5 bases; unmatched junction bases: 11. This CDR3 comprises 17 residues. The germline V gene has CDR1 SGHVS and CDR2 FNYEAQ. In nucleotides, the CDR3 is TGTGCCAGCAGCCCGAGACTAGCGGGGGGAGGAGTTGAGACCCAGTACTTC. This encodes CASSPRLAGGGVETQYF.

This CDR3 is CASSRGGSGYTF. The CDR3 nucleotides are TGTGCCAGCAGTCGAGGAGGAAGCGGCTACACCTTC. The chain carries TRBV2 and TRBJ1-2; D is uncertain. Germline CDR1 reads SNHLY; CDR2 reads FYNNEI. This CDR3 is built from 12 residues. The V end was cut by 5 bases, the J end by 8 bases, with 12 bases between. Full variable domain (outside the CDR3, taken from reference TRBV2 and TRBJ1-2): EPEVTQTPSHQVTQMGQEVILRCVPISNHLYFYWYRQILGQKVEFLVSFYNNEISEKSEIFDDQFSVERPDGSNFTLKIRSTKLEDSAMYFCASSRGGSGYTFGSGTRLTVV.

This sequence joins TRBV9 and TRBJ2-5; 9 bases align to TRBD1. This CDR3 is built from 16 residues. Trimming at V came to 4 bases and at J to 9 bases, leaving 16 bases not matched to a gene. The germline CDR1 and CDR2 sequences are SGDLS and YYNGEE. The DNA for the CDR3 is TGTGCCAGCAGCTTAACAGGGGGCGCAGGGGGGGAGGCCCAGTACTTC. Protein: CASSLTGGAGGEAQYF.

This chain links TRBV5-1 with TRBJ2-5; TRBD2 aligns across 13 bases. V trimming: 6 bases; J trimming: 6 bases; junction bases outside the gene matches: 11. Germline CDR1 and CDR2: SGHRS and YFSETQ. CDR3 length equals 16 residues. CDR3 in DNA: TGCGCCAGCACCCCGACAGGGACTAGCGGGATCAAGACCCAGTACTTC. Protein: CASTPTGTSGIKTQYF.

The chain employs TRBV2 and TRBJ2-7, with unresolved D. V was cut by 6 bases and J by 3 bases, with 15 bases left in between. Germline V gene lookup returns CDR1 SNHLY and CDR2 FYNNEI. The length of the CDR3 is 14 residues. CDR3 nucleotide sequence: TGTGCCAGCAGCCTTGGGCAGGTTGGCTACGAGCAGTACTTC. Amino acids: CASSLGQVGYEQYF.

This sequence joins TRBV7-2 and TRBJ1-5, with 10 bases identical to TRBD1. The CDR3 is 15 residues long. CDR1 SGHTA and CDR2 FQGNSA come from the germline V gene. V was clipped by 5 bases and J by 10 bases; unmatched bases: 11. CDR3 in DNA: TGTGCCAGCAGCGATTTCGGGACAGGGGTCCAACCCCAGCATTTT. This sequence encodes CASSDFGTGVQPQHF.

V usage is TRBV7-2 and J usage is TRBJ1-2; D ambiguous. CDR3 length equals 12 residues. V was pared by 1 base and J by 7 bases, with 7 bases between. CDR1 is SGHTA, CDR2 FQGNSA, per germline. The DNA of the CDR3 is TGTGCCAGCAGCTTAGATCTCGGTGGCTACACCTTC. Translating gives CASSLDLGGYTF.

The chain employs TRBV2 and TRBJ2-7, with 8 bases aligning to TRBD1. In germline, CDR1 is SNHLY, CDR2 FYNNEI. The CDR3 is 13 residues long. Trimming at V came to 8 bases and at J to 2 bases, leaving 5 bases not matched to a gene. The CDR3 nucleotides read TGTGCCAGCCAGGGACAGGTTGCCTACGAGCAGTACTTC. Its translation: CASQGQVAYEQYF.

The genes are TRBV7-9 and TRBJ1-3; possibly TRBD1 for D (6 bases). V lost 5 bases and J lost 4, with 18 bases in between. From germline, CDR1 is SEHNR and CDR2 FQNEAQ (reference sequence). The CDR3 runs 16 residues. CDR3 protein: CASSTWAGGPGNTIYF. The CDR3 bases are TGTGCCAGCAGCACCTGGGCGGGGGGCCCCGGAAACACCATATATTTT.

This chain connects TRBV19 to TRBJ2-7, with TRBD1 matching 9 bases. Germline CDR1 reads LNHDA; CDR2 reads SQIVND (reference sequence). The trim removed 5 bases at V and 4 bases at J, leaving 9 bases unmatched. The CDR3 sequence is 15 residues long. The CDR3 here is CASSQIGTGQYEQYF. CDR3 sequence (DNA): TGTGCCAGTAGTCAGATCGGGACAGGGCAATACGAGCAGTACTTC.

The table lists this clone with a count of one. CDR3 region: CASSARSGNEQFF. The CDR3 nucleotides read TGTGCCAGCAGTGCGCGCTCCGGGAATGAGCAGTTCTTC. The chain joins TRBV27 to TRBJ2-1; D is unresolved. Germline CDR1 and CDR2: MNHEY and SMNVEV (reference sequence). The CDR3 is made up of 13 amino acids. The V end was cut by 5 bases, the J end by 7 bases, with 12 bases between.

The CDR3 DNA reads as TGTGCCAGCAGCCCCCGGTTGTCGGCGGGACAAGAGACCCAGTACTTC. This encodes CASSPRLSAGQETQYF. V is TRBV11-2 and J is TRBJ2-5; a weak D match, TRBD2 (6 bases). This CDR3 contains 16 residues. V lost 5 bases to trimming and J lost 2 bases, with 18 bases between them. The germline gives CDR1 SGHAT, CDR2 FQNNGV.